What follows are 30 T cell receptor beta chains derived from one specimen sequenced in a study of T cells in Graves' hyperthyroidism and ophthalmopathy. Authors of the study amplified TCR beta CDR3 regions from RNA transcripts. The HTBI primer set drove a first-round RT-PCR of the TCR CDR3. One entry per CDR3 protein, called by TCRdb with MiXCR from the multiplex PCR reads. Of about 480,000 distinct CDR3 sequences in the sample, roughly a quarter were seen once. The specimen sequenced was blood. The receptor source for this set is a woman in her 30s with Graves' ophthalmopathy.

This clonotype has ten or more counts. This chain links TRBV30 with TRBJ2-7; the D is unclear. Germline CDR1 is GTSNPN and CDR2 is SVGIG (reference sequence). The V end lost 0 bases, the J end lost 3 bases, and 6 bases lay between the germline ends. CDR3 size: 12 residues. The DNA for the CDR3 is TGTGCCTGGAGTGTCGGGTACTACGAGCAGTACTTC. It codes for CAWSVGYYEQYF. Variable domain in full (rest from reference TRBV30 and TRBJ2-7): SQTIHQWPATLVQPVGSPLSLECTVEGTSNPNLYWYRQAAGRGLQLLFYSVGIGQISSEVPQNLSASRPQDRQFILSSKKLLLSDSGFYLCAWSVGYYEQYFGPGTRLTVT.

This clonotype has at least ten counts. The rearrangement joins TRBV15 to TRBJ2-7; a weak D match, TRBD2 (6 bases). Trimming stripped 1 base from V and 6 bases from J, with 19 bases between. CDR3 length: 16 amino acids. Germline CDR1 and CDR2: LNHNV and YYDKDF (reference sequence). CDR3 in DNA: TGTGCCACCAGCAGAGGGGCGACTAGTCCCACCACCGAGCAGTACTTC. It encodes CATSRGATSPTTEQYF.

This clonotype was observed many times. V usage is TRBV18 and J usage is TRBJ1-5; 7 nucleotides align to TRBD1. The germline V gene encodes CDR1 KGHSH and CDR2 LQKENI. Trimming at V came to 5 bases and at J to 4 bases, leaving 2 bases not matched to a gene. This CDR3 region has 13 residues. Written as DNA, the CDR3 is TGTGCCAGCTCAAAGGACAGGAATCAGCCCCAGCATTTT. It yields the protein CASSKDRNQPQHF.

The rearrangement uses TRBV12-3 or TRBV12-4 and TRBJ1-1, with unresolved D. V was cut by 3 bases and J by 1 base, with 12 bases left in between. The CDR3 runs to 15 residues. The CDR3 reads CASSFLEPTNTEAFF. The CDR3 DNA reads TGTGCCAGCAGTTTTCTCGAACCTACGAACACTGAAGCTTTCTTT.

The table lists this clonotype with many counts. The chain recombines TRBV11-2 with TRBJ1-1, with TRBD1 as a possible D gene (5 bases). The V gene lost 0 bases and the J gene lost 3 bases, with 20 bases spanning the gap. This CDR3 has 18 residues. Germline CDR1 is SGHAT and CDR2 is FQNNGV. CDR3 region: CASSLDLPGPPSYTEAFF. CDR3 coding DNA: TGTGCCAGCAGCTTAGACCTCCCAGGGCCTCCCTCTTACACTGAAGCTTTCTTT. Looking up the rest from reference TRBV11-2 and TRBJ1-1 gives the full variable domain: EAGVAQSPRYKIIEKRQSVAFWCNPISGHATLYWYQQILGQGPKLLIQFQNNGVVDDSQLPKDRFSAERLKGVDSTLKIQPAKLEDSAVYLCASSLDLPGPPSYTEAFFGQGTRLTVV.

This clonotype was observed a few times. The rearrangement joins TRBV5-1 to TRBJ2-2; D remains unclear. Germline lookup yields CDR1 SGHRS and CDR2 YFSETQ. The CDR3 extends over 15 amino acids. V was clipped by 0 bases and J by 0 bases, with 6 bases between them. CDR3 coding DNA: TGCGCCAGCAGCTTGGACTTACCGAACACCGGGGAGCTGTTTTTT. It specifies CASSLDLPNTGELFF.

There are a few counts of this clonotype. The V call is TRBV12-3 or TRBV12-4, the J call TRBJ2-5; 10 positions agree with TRBD1. V trimming: 3 bases; J trimming: 2 bases; junction bases outside the gene matches: 9. The CDR3 consists of 17 residues. CDR3 residues: CASSFRDRGAQQETQYF. DNA of the CDR3: TGTGCCAGCAGTTTTAGGGACAGGGGCGCCCAACAAGAGACCCAGTACTTC.

This clonotype was counted only a few times. The chain uses TRBV6-2 or TRBV6-3 and TRBJ2-5, with D possibly being TRBD2 (5 bases). The germline V gene encodes CDR1 MNHEY and CDR2 SVGEGT. Trimming pared 2 bases from V and 2 bases from J, leaving 21 bases between. This CDR3 is 18 amino acids long. The CDR3 sequence is CASSYEVSRTQNQETQYF. DNA of the CDR3: TGTGCCAGCAGTTACGAAGTGAGTAGGACTCAGAATCAAGAGACCCAGTACTTC.

Turning to this clonotype: This CDR3 fails to terminate in the conserved phenylalanine or tryptophan, so it likely reflects a read error. The chain recombines TRBV6-5 with TRBJ1-6; D remains ambiguous. V lost 4 bases and J 15 bases, leaving 19 bases between the germline ends. The CDR3 contains 14 residues. Germline V gene data show CDR1 as MNHEY and CDR2 as SVGAGI. The CDR3 DNA is TGTGCCAGCAGTTCAGAACGACCGTCTAGTCTCCTCCACCTT. It yields the protein CASSSERPSSLLHL.

This clonotype has ten or more counts. This chain uses TRBV28 with TRBJ1-1, with D possibly being TRBD1 (6 bases). CDR3 size: 14 residues. Germline CDR1 reads MDHEN; CDR2 reads SYDVKM. Trimming left V 5 bases short and J 4 bases short, with 14 bases between. The CDR3 region is CASSLATGFTEAFF. In DNA form, the CDR3 reads TGTGCCAGCAGTCTTGCAACAGGGTTCACTGAAGCTTTCTTT.

The chain uses TRBV27 and TRBJ1-1, with D possibly matching TRBD1 (5 bases). This CDR3 comprises 13 residues. The germline V and J ends were trimmed by 9 bases and 1 base, with 12 bases remaining between them. Germline V gene lookup returns CDR1 MNHEY and CDR2 SMNVEV (reference sequence). CDR3 loop: CARPAQGNTEAFF. The CDR3 DNA follows: TGTGCCAGACCAGCTCAGGGGAACACTGAAGCTTTCTTT.

The chain couples TRBV27 to TRBJ2-4; unclear D gene. The CDR3 extends over 16 amino acids. V shed 5 bases and J shed 0 bases, with 14 bases lying between them. The germline V gene encodes CDR1 MNHEY and CDR2 SMNVEV (reference sequence). The CDR3 sequence is CASSELILLAKNIQYF. The CDR3, as DNA: TGTGCCAGCAGTGAATTAATTTTGCTAGCCAAAAACATTCAGTACTTC.

This clonotype appeared many times. This chain uses TRBV5-5 with TRBJ2-5; D unclear. With 2 bases removed from V and 5 bases from J, the gap between germline ends came to 10 bases. CDR3 size: 13 residues. Germline V gives CDR1 SGHKS, CDR2 YYEKEE (reference sequence). The CDR3 spells CASSFEDRETQYF. CDR3 coding DNA: TGTGCCAGCAGCTTCGAGGACCGCGAGACCCAGTACTTC.

This clonotype was seen ten or more times. The CDR3 bases are TGCGCCAGCAGCCCACGGGACTGGGGCTACGGCTATGGCTACACCTTC. It specifies CASSPRDWGYGYGYTF. J is TRBJ1-2 and V is TRBV5-1; TRBD1 is a possible D gene (5 bases). CDR3 length equals 16 residues. Germline CDR1 and CDR2: SGHRS and YFSETQ. V was clipped by 4 bases and J by 4 bases, with 20 bases between them.

This clonotype appeared many times. V gene TRBV5-1 combines with J gene TRBJ2-2, with D uncertain. The germline V gene has CDR1 SGHRS and CDR2 YFSETQ. The ends were cut back, 4 bases at V and 4 bases at J, with 5 bases in the middle. The CDR3 loop spans 12 amino acids. CDR3 sequence: CASSGFTGELFF. CDR3 DNA: TGCGCCAGCAGCGGTTTCACCGGGGAGCTGTTTTTT.

Many counts were recorded for this clonotype. The chain carries TRBV4-1 and TRBJ2-2, with D perhaps being TRBD1 or TRBD2 (5 bases each). The CDR3 contains 12 residues. The germline V and J ends were trimmed by 5 bases and 6 bases, with 7 bases remaining between them. Germline assignment: CDR1 MGHRA and CDR2 YSYEKL. This CDR3 is CASSRDAGELFF. The DNA for the CDR3 is TGCGCCAGCAGCAGGGACGCCGGGGAGCTGTTTTTT.

The rearrangement joins TRBV12-3 or TRBV12-4 to TRBJ1-1; D unresolved. The CDR3 runs to 16 residues. The V gene lost 3 bases and the J gene lost 1 base, with 15 bases spanning the gap. In nucleotides, the CDR3 is TGTGCCAGCAGTTTCGCGGCCCCGGGGTGGAACACTGAAGCTTTCTTT. Translating gives CASSFAAPGWNTEAFF.

This clonotype was seen repeatedly, ten times or more. The J gene is TRBJ2-5, the V gene TRBV7-8; 9 nucleotides line up with TRBD1. The CDR3 contains 18 residues. CDR1 is SGHVS, CDR2 FQNEAQ, per germline. V lost 4 bases to trimming and J lost 1 base; unmatched junction nucleotides: 13. The CDR3: CASSSSPVHRGPQETQYF. DNA of the CDR3: TGTGCCAGCAGCTCCTCTCCGGTCCACAGGGGGCCCCAAGAGACCCAGTACTTC. Variable domain in full (rest from reference TRBV7-8 and TRBJ2-5): GAGVSQSPRYKVAKRGQDVALRCDPISGHVSLFWYQQALGQGPEFLTYFQNEAQLDKSGLPSDRFFAERPEGSVSTLKIQRTQQEDSAVYLCASSSSPVHRGPQETQYFGPGTRLLVL.

This clonotype was counted at least ten times. The gene calls are TRBV7-9 and TRBJ2-7; D remains ambiguous. Germline values: CDR1 SEHNR, CDR2 FQNEAQ (reference sequence). The V end was cut by 7 bases, the J end by 0 bases, with 10 bases between. CDR3 length: 13 residues. The CDR3 reads CASTNYHSYEQYF. The CDR3 DNA reads as TGTGCCAGCACCAATTATCACTCCTACGAGCAGTACTTC.

This chain uses TRBV11-1 with TRBJ2-1, with no clear D. CDR1 and CDR2 from the germline V gene are SGHAT and FQDESV (reference sequence). This CDR3 has 13 residues. The V end lost 4 bases, the J end lost 7 bases, and 11 bases lay between the germline ends. The CDR3 sequence is CASSSGKRNEQFF. DNA of the CDR3: TGTGCCAGCAGCTCCGGAAAAAGGAATGAGCAGTTCTTC.

This clonotype was counted many times. This rearrangement joins TRBV30 to TRBJ1-1; the D is unclear. Trimming removed 5 bases at V and 1 base at J, with 11 bases between. This CDR3 region has 13 residues. The germline CDR1 and CDR2 sequences are GTSNPN and SVGIG (reference sequence). CDR3 sequence reads: CAWAANQNTEAFF. As DNA, the CDR3 is TGTGCCTGGGCGGCAAATCAGAACACTGAAGCTTTCTTT.

V is TRBV20-1 and J is TRBJ2-7; the match to TRBD1 covers 9 bases. The trim removed 4 bases at V and 7 bases at J, leaving 8 bases unmatched. The CDR3 has 13 amino acids. Germline V gene data show CDR1 as DFQATT and CDR2 as SNEGSKA (reference sequence). CDR3 DNA sequence: TGCAGTGCTAATCCCGGGACAGGGAGGGAGCAGTACTTC. This encodes CSANPGTGREQYF.

This clonotype was observed a handful of times. A read error is possible here, since a much larger clone lies one base away. The gene calls are TRBV7-2 and TRBJ2-5; the match to TRBD1 covers 7 bases. This CDR3 has 15 amino acids. Germline V gene sequence: CDR1 SGHTA, CDR2 FQGNSA. Written as DNA, the CDR3 is TGTGCCAGCAGCATGATGGGGACAGCACAAGAGACCAAGTACTTC. The encoded protein is CASSMMGTAQETKYF.

This clonotype has just one count. The chain links TRBV28 to TRBJ2-5, with a tentative D call TRBD2 (6 bases). The CDR3 totals 11 residues. V lost 7 bases to trimming and J lost 4 bases, with 7 bases between them. In germline, CDR1 is MDHEN, CDR2 SYDVKM. The CDR3 DNA is TGTGCCAGCATGGGAGGAGAGACCCAGTACTTC. Residues: CASMGGETQYF.

The chain recombines TRBV7-2 with TRBJ2-7; D unresolved. V shed 5 bases and J shed 2 bases, with 16 bases lying between them. CDR1 is SGHTA and CDR2 is FQGNSA in the germline V gene. The CDR3 has 15 residues. Here the CDR3 reads CASSAPGVGPYEQYF. CDR3 bases: TGTGCCAGCAGCGCCCCCGGAGTAGGCCCCTACGAGCAGTACTTC.

This clonotype was detected ten times or more. CDR3 sequence reads: CASTNRGDRATEAFF. In nucleotides, the CDR3 is TGTGCCAGCACCAACCGGGGGGACAGGGCCACTGAAGCTTTCTTT. The gene calls are TRBV6-1 and TRBJ1-1; 9 bases agree with TRBD1. Germline loops: CDR1 MNHNS, CDR2 SASEGT. Trimming at V came to 7 bases and at J to 4 bases, leaving 10 bases not matched to a gene. The CDR3 spans 15 residues.

About this clonotype itself: This may be a read error, as it is one base from a much larger clone. The rearrangement links TRBV6-4 to TRBJ2-4, with D tentatively TRBD2 (5 bases). CDR3 size: 15 residues. CDR1 is MRHNA, CDR2 SNTAGT, per germline. The CDR3 loop reads CSSRALGEFGNIQYF. DNA for the CDR3: TGTTCCAGCAGAGCCTTGGGAGAATTTGGAAACATTCAGTACTTC.

This clonotype was counted only a few times. V usage is TRBV13 and J usage is TRBJ1-3, with unresolved D. Trimming took off 4 bases at V and 4 bases at J, with 14 bases between the two ends. CDR3 length: 15 amino acids. The V gene's germline CDR1 is PRHDT and CDR2 FYEKMQ (reference sequence). The CDR3: CASSSDRSRGNTIYF. The DNA of the CDR3 is TGTGCCAGCAGCTCAGACCGAAGCAGAGGAAACACCATATATTTT.

Ten or more counts support this clonotype. A much larger clone lies one base from this, so it may be a read error. The V and J genes are TRBV12-3 or TRBV12-4 and TRBJ1-5, with a tentative D call TRBD1 (6 bases). The CDR3 extends over 14 amino acids. CDR3 in DNA: TGTGCCAGCAGTCACGGACAGAGCAATCAGTCCCAGCATTTT. Translated, it gives CASSHGQSNQSQHF.

The sample holds many counts of this clonotype. V and J are TRBV6-1 and TRBJ2-7; D possibly corresponds to TRBD2 (5 bases). Trimming took off 6 bases at V and 4 bases at J, with 13 bases between the two ends. Germline values: CDR1 MNHNS, CDR2 SASEGT. The CDR3 extends over 13 amino acids. The CDR3 here is CASSQTRRYEQYF. The CDR3 region has the DNA TGTGCCAGCAGCCAAACTAGAAGGTACGAGCAGTACTTC.